The next 17 T cell receptor beta chains were all read from a single sample in a study of post-analysis software for immune sequencing data. Findings and limits, study-wide: Higher frequency in patients than in controls was seen for about five TRBV segments, with TRBV5-6, TRBV5-1 and TRBV20-1 among them.

For these receptors, no antigen is known. Unique molecular identifiers tagged the TCR beta cDNA libraries. MiXCR was run by TCRdb on the PCR reads, yielding one entry per CDR3 protein. This sample has 400,000 to 500,000 distinct CDR3 sequences, with 39% found just once. The specimen was blood. Source of these receptors: a girl aged 2 to 10 with multiple sclerosis.

The sample holds a few counts of this clonotype. This chain links TRBV4-1 with TRBJ1-4; 9 nucleotides match TRBD1. The V and J ends lost 4 bases and 7 bases, in that order; junction bases with no gene match: 7. Germline CDR1 is MGHRA and CDR2 is YSYEKL. CDR3 size: 15 residues. The CDR3 nucleotides read TGCGCCAGCAGCCGACACAGGGGGCGCGGTGAAAAACTGTTTTTT. Its protein product is CASSRHRGRGEKLFF.

The chain employs TRBV18 and TRBJ2-1, with a possible D match to TRBD1 (5 bases). This CDR3 is 16 amino acids long. V lost 5 bases, J lost 10 bases, and 24 bases lay in between. In germline, CDR1 is KGHSH, CDR2 LQKENI. The CDR3: CASSDLRVGVAYEQFF. In DNA, the CDR3 is TGTGCCAGCTCAGACTTACGTGTAGGGGTGGCTTACGAGCAGTTCTTC.

This clonotype was recorded a few times. The CDR3 nucleotides are TGTGCCAGCAGTGAATTATTATCCGATCCGGACGGTACGCAGTATTTT. Translation: CASSELLSDPDGTQYF. V and J are TRBV25-1 and TRBJ2-3, with no clear D. Germline V gives CDR1 MGHDK, CDR2 SYGVNS. The V end lost 1 base, the J end lost 8 bases, and 19 bases lay between the germline ends. The CDR3 spans 16 residues.

The chain recombines TRBV3-1 with TRBJ1-1; no clear D. Trimming left V 0 bases short and J 7 bases short, with 6 bases between. This CDR3 spans 12 amino acids. The germline V gene has CDR1 LGHDT and CDR2 YNNKEL (reference sequence). The CDR3 region is CASSQDWSEAFF. Written as DNA, the CDR3 is TGTGCCAGCAGCCAAGATTGGAGTGAAGCTTTCTTT.

This clonotype was detected only a few times. V usage is TRBV20-1 and J usage is TRBJ1-2, with D hard to call. The CDR3 totals 16 residues. From germline, CDR1 is DFQATT and CDR2 SNEGSKA (reference sequence). Trimming took off 3 bases at V and 2 bases at J, with 19 bases between the two ends. CDR3 amino acids: CSASPPAPNRNYGYTF. CDR3 sequence (DNA): TGCAGTGCTAGCCCGCCGGCCCCAAATAGAAACTATGGCTACACCTTC.

V usage is TRBV3-1 and J usage is TRBJ2-4, with D unresolved. Germline V lookup: CDR1 LGHDT, CDR2 YNNKEL (reference sequence). Trimming cost V 0 bases and J 16 bases, with 13 bases left between them. The CDR3 covers 12 residues. The CDR3 region is CASSQDRSLGYF. The CDR3 DNA sequence: TGTGCCAGCAGCCAAGATAGGAGCCTAGGTTACTTC. Full variable domain (outside the CDR3, taken from reference TRBV3-1 and TRBJ2-4): DTAVSQTPKYLVTQMGNDKSIKCEQNLGHDTMYWYKQDSKKFLKIMFSYNNKELIINETVPNRFSPKSPDKAHLNLHINSLELGDSAVYFCASSQDRSLGYFGAGTRLSVL.

A few counts support this clonotype. The chain couples TRBV21-1 to TRBJ2-1; whether TRBD1, the table's D call, matches the DNA was not checked. TRBV21-1 is marked as a pseudogene. The CDR3 extends over 19 amino acids. The CDR3 sequence: CASSKYREITGGKGDEQFF. CDR3 in DNA: TGTGCCAGCAGCAAATACCGCGAAATAACAGGGGGCAAGGGGGATGAGCAGTTCTTC.

This clonotype was found once. J is TRBJ2-1 and V is TRBV11-2; 12 bases are a match to TRBD2. Germline lookup yields CDR1 SGHAT and CDR2 FQNNGV. The CDR3 totals 16 residues. The V and J ends lost 2 bases and 8 bases, in that order; junction bases with no gene match: 7. In nucleotides, the CDR3 is TGTGCCAGCAGCTTAAGGCGGCTAGCGGGAGGGGATGAGCAGTTCTTC. Amino acids: CASSLRRLAGGDEQFF.

This chain connects TRBV12-3 or TRBV12-4 to TRBJ2-3, with D perhaps TRBD1 (6 bases). The CDR3 contains 14 residues. Trimming removed 6 bases at V and 5 bases at J, with 15 bases between. The CDR3 loop is CASSSPTGRDTQYF. The CDR3 DNA follows: TGTGCCAGCAGCTCCCCCACAGGGAGAGATACGCAGTATTTT.

The chain has TRBV5-1 and TRBJ2-7, with D maybe TRBD1 (6 bases). V was shortened by 1 base and J by 5 bases, with 16 bases between the two germline ends. Germline-derived CDR1 and CDR2 are SGHRS and YFSETQ. The CDR3 extends over 15 amino acids. The CDR3 DNA sequence: TGCGCCAGCAGCTTGAGTAAGTATGGACAGAACGAGCAGTACTTC. Its protein product is CASSLSKYGQNEQYF.

This clonotype was found many times. The chain uses TRBV29-1 and TRBJ2-5; perhaps TRBD1 as D (5 bases). CDR1 and CDR2 from the germline V gene are SQVTM and ANQGSEA. With 0 bases removed from V and 11 bases from J, the gap between germline ends came to 10 bases. The CDR3 runs 11 residues. CDR3 DNA sequence: TGCAGCGTTGAAGATCATCAGGGACAGTACTTC. The encoded protein is CSVEDHQGQYF.

As to this clonotype: A read error may explain this, as a much larger clone is one base away. The chain uses TRBV6-5 and TRBJ1-2; maybe TRBD1 (5 bases). Germline lookup yields CDR1 MNHEY and CDR2 SVGAGI. This CDR3 comprises 13 residues. Trimming stripped 0 bases from V and 4 bases from J, with 6 bases between. The CDR3 DNA follows: TGTGCCAGCAGTTACTCAGGGGCCTATGGCTACACCTTC. Translating gives CASSYSGAYGYTF.

The V and J genes are TRBV18 and TRBJ1-4, with D perhaps TRBD1 (6 bases). Germline values: CDR1 KGHSH, CDR2 LQKENI. The CDR3 runs to 16 residues. V lost 0 bases to trimming and J lost 12 bases, with 20 bases between them. CDR3 protein: CASSPPTGAPLKELFF. The CDR3 region has the DNA TGTGCCAGCTCACCACCGACAGGAGCTCCCCTGAAGGAACTGTTTTTT.

This clonotype was observed once. V and J are TRBV6-6 and TRBJ2-2; no firm D call. In germline, CDR1 is MNHNY, CDR2 SVGAGI (reference sequence). The CDR3 length is 17 residues. V was trimmed by 2 bases and J by 3 bases, leaving 16 bases between them. CDR3 coding DNA: TGTGCCAGCAGTTACCCCGTTTTGGCGAGACACACCGGGGAGCTGTTTTTT. Its protein product is CASSYPVLARHTGELFF.

This clonotype came up a few times. The V and J genes are TRBV7-2 and TRBJ1-6; the D is unclear. This CDR3 is 13 amino acids long. The germline CDR1 and CDR2 sequences are SGHTA and FQGNSA. The germline V and J ends were trimmed by 0 bases and 3 bases, with 0 bases remaining between them. The CDR3 coding sequence is TGTGCCAGCAGCTTAGCCTATAATTCACCCCTCCACTTT. This gives the protein CASSLAYNSPLHF.

This clonotype turned up a few times. The CDR3 bases are TGTGCCAGCAGTGAATATGGTAGCGGGTACCAAGAGACCCAGTACTTC. Protein sequence: CASSEYGSGYQETQYF. This chain links TRBV6-1 with TRBJ2-5; TRBD2 matches 7 bases. There are 16 residues in the CDR3. Germline V gives CDR1 MNHNS, CDR2 SASEGT. V shed 2 bases, J shed 0 bases, and the junction held 6 bases outside the gene matches.

The chain links TRBV5-1 to TRBJ2-1, with 7 bases matching TRBD2. The CDR3 contains 15 residues. V gave up 0 bases and J gave up 6 bases; unmatched junction bases: 6. Per the germline V gene, CDR1 is SGHRS and CDR2 is YFSETQ. This CDR3 is CASSLDTGLVNEQFF. The CDR3 nucleotides are TGCGCCAGCAGCTTGGATACCGGACTAGTCAATGAGCAGTTCTTC.